The T cell receptor beta chain described here comes from a study of OX40 agonist ivuxolimab in advanced cancers. About this clone itself: Its antigen is unknown.

Notes on the study in general: At 0.1 to 3.0 mg/kg, CD4+ and CD8+ blood T cells expanded clonally by week 6.

Repertoires were generated with immunoSEQ multiplex PCR, while TCRdb's copy carries only in-frame clones and drops some. The profile shows approximately 52,000 clones, 79% of them singletons. Trimming at V came to 3 bases and at J to 8 bases, leaving 6 bases not matched to a gene. CDR1 MDHEN and CDR2 SYDVKM come from the germline V gene. This CDR3 is 13 amino acids long. The specimen was CD4+ or CD8+ T cells sorted from blood, collected in a trial of the OX40 agonist ivuxolimab. This receptor was obtained from an adult with an advanced solid tumor such as melanoma, head and neck, liver or kidney cancer. This sequence joins TRBV28 and TRBJ1-2, with 7 bases matching TRBD1. The CDR3 loop is CASSLDRRRGYTF. For the CDR3, the DNA is TGTGCCAGCAGTTTGGACAGGAGGAGAGGCTACACCTTC.